This T cell receptor beta chain comes out of a study of vaccination and CD4 T cells after COVID-19. About the research overall: The stimulus for the cells was overlapping spike peptides derived from SARS-CoV-2, HCoV-NL63, HCoV-OC43 and HCoV-229E.

The ends were cut back, 4 bases at V and 1 base at J, with 22 bases in the middle. Germline V gives CDR1 DFQATT, CDR2 SNEGSKA (reference sequence). CDR3 length equals 17 residues. Oncomine TCR Beta short-read sequencing was applied to DNA from cultured CD4+ T cells. TCRdb redid the calling of the PCR reads with MiXCR, one entry per CDR3 protein. Found here are some 9,900 distinct CDR3 sequences, 30% of them singletons; the top ten hold 8.5% to 10%. This clonotype was seen only once. What it recognizes is unknown. Sample treatment: approximately 9-day PBMC culture with coronavirus spike peptide pools or control peptides (ViraFEST assay).

This receptor was obtained from a human donor who had recovered from COVID-19. The sequenced sample was CD4+ T cells from blood, cultured in vitro, obtained after SARS-CoV-2 vaccination. The chain is built from TRBV20-1 and TRBJ2-5; no definite D call. CDR3 residues: CSAKPRRQTARQETQYF. CDR3 nucleotide sequence: TGCAGTGCTAAACCTAGACGGCAGACCGCCCGCCAAGAGACCCAGTACTTC.